The 17 T cell receptor beta chains given below trace back to one sample, sequenced in a study of stem cell transplantation in POMP-related autoinflammatory disease. Only in-frame clones appear in the TCRdb table, and some are missing; sequencing was by immunoSEQ multiplex PCR. The sample carries 840 or so clones, 70% to 80% recorded once. Sequenced here: Tregs from PBMCs, sampled after stem cell transplantation. All receptors derive from a human patient with POMP-related autoinflammation and immune dysregulation (PRAID). Among the T cells, some may be from the graft donor.

This rearrangement joins TRBV10-3 to TRBJ2-1, with a possible D match to TRBD1 (5 bases). Looked up from germline, CDR1 is ENHRY and CDR2 is SYGVKD. Trimming took 3 bases from V and 5 from J, leaving 5 bases between them. The CDR3 is made up of 12 amino acids. This CDR3 is CAISDRDNEQFF. The DNA of the CDR3 is TGTGCCATCAGTGACAGGGACAATGAGCAGTTCTTC.

The gene calls are TRBV5-5 and TRBJ2-1, with 9 bases that match TRBD2. The CDR3 spans 18 residues. V dropped 2 bases and J dropped 9; count of bases not matched to a gene: 18. From germline, CDR1 is SGHKS and CDR2 YYEKEE (reference sequence). The CDR3 loop is CASSLSLWREGRGGEQFF. For the CDR3, the DNA is TGTGCCAGCAGCTTATCCCTCTGGCGGGAGGGGCGGGGAGGTGAGCAGTTCTTC.

The rearrangement links TRBV19 to TRBJ1-5, with 7 positions matching TRBD1. The length of the CDR3 is 15 residues. Germline CDR1 LNHDA, CDR2 SQIVND (reference sequence). J was trimmed by 6 bases and V by 7 bases; bases with no gene match: 12. The CDR3 here is CASIGTASRGQPQHF. The CDR3 nucleotides are TGTGCCAGTATAGGGACAGCCTCACGAGGTCAGCCCCAGCATTTT.

V gene TRBV9 combines with J gene TRBJ2-2, with D maybe TRBD2 (5 bases). Germline lookup yields CDR1 SGDLS and CDR2 YYNGEE. The CDR3 is 12 residues long. With 3 bases removed from V and 6 bases from J, the gap between germline ends came to 6 bases. In DNA, the CDR3 is TGTGCCAGCAGCGCCGGGGCCGGGGAGCTGTTTTTT. This gives the protein CASSAGAGELFF. Full variable domain (remainder filled in from reference TRBV9 and TRBJ2-2): DSGVTQTPKHLITATGQRVTLRCSPRSGDLSVYWYQQSLDQGLQFLIQYYNGEERAKGNILERFSAQQFPDLHSELNLSSLELGDSALYFCASSAGAGELFFGEGSRLTVL.

A word on this clone: The junction and the germline gene differ at one end; a read error may be behind it. This rearrangement joins TRBV5-1 to TRBJ1-1; 7 nucleotides line up with TRBD1. Germline V CDR1 and CDR2: SGHRS, YFSETQ. The CDR3 covers 16 residues. The CDR3 DNA follows: TGCGCCAGCAGCTTGGCTGTAGGGGGCGCGAACGCTGAAGCTTTCTTT. Translated: CASSLAVGGANAEAFF.

The rearrangement links TRBV5-6 to TRBJ1-4; D gene uncertain. The germline V and J ends were trimmed by 4 bases and 0 bases, with 10 bases remaining between them. Germline V lookup: CDR1 SGHDT, CDR2 YYEEEE. The CDR3 covers 15 residues. CDR3 nucleotides: TGTGCCAGCAGCACTTGGGCTGCAACTAATGAAAAACTGTTTTTT. Its translation is CASSTWAATNEKLFF.

CDR3 bases: TGTGCCTGGAGTGCCGGGGAGGCCCCCCGGACTAGCGGGAGATCATACAATGAGCAGTTCTTC. It yields the protein CAWSAGEAPRTSGRSYNEQFF. The chain recombines TRBV30 with TRBJ2-1, with 13 bases identical to TRBD2. The CDR3 has 21 residues. The germline V gene encodes CDR1 GTSNPN and CDR2 SVGIG (reference sequence). V trimming: 1 base; J trimming: 4 bases; junction bases outside the gene matches: 19.

This chain uses TRBV5-1 with TRBJ1-5; tentatively, D is TRBD1 (5 bases). Per germline, CDR1 SGHRS and CDR2 YFSETQ. CDR3 length: 13 amino acids. The V and J ends lost 0 bases and 7 bases respectively, with 8 bases between them. CDR3 loop: CASSLEGSQPQHF. The CDR3 DNA is TGCGCCAGCAGCTTGGAGGGGAGCCAGCCCCAGCATTTT.

This chain links TRBV6-5 with TRBJ2-7; D is unresolved. Germline values: CDR1 MNHEY, CDR2 SVGAGI. V was pared by 7 bases and J by 3 bases, with 13 bases between. The CDR3 is 13 residues long. As DNA, the CDR3 is TGTGCCAGCACCCATCAGCCAAGCTACGAGCAGTACTTC. Its translation is CASTHQPSYEQYF.

The V and J genes are TRBV30 and TRBJ2-1; 11 bases match TRBD2. Germline-derived CDR1 and CDR2 are GTSNPN and SVGIG (reference sequence). CDR3 size: 16 residues. J gave up 4 bases and V 0 bases, and 5 bases lay outside the gene matches. DNA for the CDR3: TGTGCCTGGAGTGTAAGGACTAGCGGGCGGTACAATGAGCAGTTCTTC. It yields the protein CAWSVRTSGRYNEQFF.

The V and J genes are TRBV10-2 and TRBJ1-1, with 7 positions matching TRBD1. Trimming took 0 bases from V and 3 from J; bases not matched to a gene: 7. Germline V gene lookup returns CDR1 WSHSY and CDR2 SAAADI. This CDR3 has 16 amino acids. The DNA of the CDR3 is TGCGCCAGCAGTGAGTCGCTGGGACAGAGGTACACTGAAGCTTTCTTT. It translates to CASSESLGQRYTEAFF.

The chain recombines TRBV5-6 with TRBJ1-6; D is undetermined. CDR1 is SGHDT, CDR2 YYEEEE, per germline. CDR3 length equals 16 residues. Trimming cost V 3 bases and J 4 bases, with 14 bases left between them. Here the CDR3 DNA reads TGTGCCAGCAGCTCCTACGGGGAGGTTTATAATTCACCCCTCCACTTT. Translation: CASSSYGEVYNSPLHF.

The chain carries TRBV7-8 and TRBJ1-2, with 9 bases identical to TRBD1. The CDR3 is 14 amino acids. Per the germline V gene, CDR1 is SGHVS and CDR2 is FQNEAQ. J was trimmed by 7 bases and V by 6 bases; bases with no gene match: 9. CDR3 protein: CASSSKQGAGGYTF. The CDR3 region has the DNA TGTGCCAGCAGTTCCAAACAGGGGGCTGGTGGCTACACCTTC.

The chain combines TRBV15 with TRBJ1-5, with TRBD1 matching over 9 bases. The CDR3 is 17 residues long. V lost 1 base to trimming and J lost 2 bases; unmatched junction nucleotides: 6. The germline gives CDR1 LNHNV, CDR2 YYDKDF (reference sequence). CDR3 loop: CATSRGSGQGGNQPQHF. The CDR3 DNA reads TGTGCCACCAGCAGAGGTTCGGGACAGGGTGGCAATCAGCCCCAGCATTTT.

The V gene is TRBV21-1, the J gene TRBJ2-3; the table gives TRBD1 as D, unverified against the DNA. TRBV21-1 is reported as a pseudogene. The CDR3 consists of 17 residues. The CDR3 here is CASSKDDRALTTDTQYF. In DNA form, the CDR3 reads TGTGCCAGCAGCAAAGACGACAGGGCCCTAACCACAGATACGCAGTATTTT.

This clone has a handful of counts. The J gene is TRBJ2-3, the V gene TRBV6-5, with D hard to call. Trimming cost V 6 bases and J 1 base, with 11 bases left between them. The CDR3 is made up of 14 amino acids. The germline gives CDR1 MNHEY, CDR2 SVGAGI. The CDR3 loop is CASRRLTRTDTQYF. The CDR3 nucleotides read TGTGCCAGCAGACGGCTTACACGCACAGATACGCAGTATTTT.

The rearrangement uses TRBV5-1 and TRBJ2-2; D not resolved. The CDR3 covers 14 residues. Germline V CDR1 and CDR2: SGHRS, YFSETQ. Trimming left V 3 bases short and J 3 bases short, with 9 bases between. Here the CDR3 reads CASSYSGYTGELFF. In DNA form, the CDR3 reads TGCGCCAGCAGCTATTCTGGGTACACCGGGGAGCTGTTTTTT. Full variable domain (remainder filled in from reference TRBV5-1 and TRBJ2-2): KAGVTQTPRYLIKTRGQQVTLSCSPISGHRSVSWYQQTPGQGLQFLFEYFSETQRNKGNFPGRFSGRQFSNSRSEMNVSTLELGDSALYLCASSYSGYTGELFFGEGSRLTVL.